A single T cell receptor beta chain is shown here with its context. Its specificity is not known. These data come from a study of shared clonotypes between healthy human individuals. Study-wide results and limits: Naive subsets usually exceeded memory subsets in estimated richness.

At deep level, the assay was performed. Produced via immunoSEQ multiplex PCR; TCRdb's table is partial and in-frame only. The sample holds millions of clones, 85% to 95% seen once. CDR3 size: 17 residues. V was shortened by 4 bases and J by 1 base, with 16 bases between the two germline ends. In germline, CDR1 is MNHNS, CDR2 SASEGT. The chain uses TRBV6-1 and TRBJ2-2, with D maybe TRBD2 (5 bases). Input material: naive CD4+ T cells sorted from blood. The subset denotes: CD45RA+ positively selected. This TCR derives from a man aged 18 to 30 in good health. The CDR3 sequence: CASSAGGLEGNTGELFF. For the CDR3, the DNA is TGTGCCAGCAGTGCTGGTGGCCTAGAGGGGAACACCGGGGAGCTGTTTTTT.